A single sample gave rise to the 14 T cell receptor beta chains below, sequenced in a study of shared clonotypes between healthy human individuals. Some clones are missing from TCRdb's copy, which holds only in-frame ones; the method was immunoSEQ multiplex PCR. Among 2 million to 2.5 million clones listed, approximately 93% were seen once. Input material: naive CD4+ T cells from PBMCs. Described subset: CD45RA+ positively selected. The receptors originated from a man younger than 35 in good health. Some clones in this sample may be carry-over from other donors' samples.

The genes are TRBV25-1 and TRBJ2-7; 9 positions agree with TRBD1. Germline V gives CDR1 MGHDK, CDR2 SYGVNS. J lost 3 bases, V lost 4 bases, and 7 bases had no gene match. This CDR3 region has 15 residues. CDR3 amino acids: CASSATGTGSYEQYF. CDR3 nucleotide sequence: TGTGCCAGCAGTGCGACCGGGACAGGGAGCTACGAGCAGTACTTC.

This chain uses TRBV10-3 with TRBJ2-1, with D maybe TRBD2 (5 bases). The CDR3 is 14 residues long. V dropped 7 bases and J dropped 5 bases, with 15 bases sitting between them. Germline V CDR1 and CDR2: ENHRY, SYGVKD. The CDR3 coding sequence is TGTGCCATCATGGAGCGGTCCCGGGACAATGAGCAGTTCTTC. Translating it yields CAIMERSRDNEQFF.

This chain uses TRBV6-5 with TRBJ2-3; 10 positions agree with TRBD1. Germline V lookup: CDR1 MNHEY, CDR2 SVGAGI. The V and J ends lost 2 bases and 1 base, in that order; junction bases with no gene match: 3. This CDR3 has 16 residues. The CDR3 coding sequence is TGTGCCAGCAGTTACGCCGGGACAGGGGGCACAGATACGCAGTATTTT. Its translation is CASSYAGTGGTDTQYF.

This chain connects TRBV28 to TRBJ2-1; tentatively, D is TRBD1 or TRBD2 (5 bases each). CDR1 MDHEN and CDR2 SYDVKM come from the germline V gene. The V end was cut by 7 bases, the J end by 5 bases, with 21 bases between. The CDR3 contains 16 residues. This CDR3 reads CASTYLGEPGHNEQFF. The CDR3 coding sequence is TGTGCCAGCACCTACCTGGGGGAGCCGGGCCACAATGAGCAGTTCTTC.

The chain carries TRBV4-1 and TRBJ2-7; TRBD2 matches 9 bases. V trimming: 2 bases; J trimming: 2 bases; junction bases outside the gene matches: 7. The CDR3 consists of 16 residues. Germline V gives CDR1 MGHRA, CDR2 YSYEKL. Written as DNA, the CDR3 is TGCGCCAGCAGCCAATTGCCGACTAGCGGACCCTACGAGCAGTACTTC. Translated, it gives CASSQLPTSGPYEQYF.

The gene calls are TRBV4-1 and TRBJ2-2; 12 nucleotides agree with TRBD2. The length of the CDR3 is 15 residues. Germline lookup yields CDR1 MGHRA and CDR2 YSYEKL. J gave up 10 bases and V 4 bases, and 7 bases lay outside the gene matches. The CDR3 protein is CASSLGTSGRPELFF. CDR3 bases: TGCGCCAGCAGCCTTGGGACTAGCGGGCGGCCGGAGCTGTTTTTT.

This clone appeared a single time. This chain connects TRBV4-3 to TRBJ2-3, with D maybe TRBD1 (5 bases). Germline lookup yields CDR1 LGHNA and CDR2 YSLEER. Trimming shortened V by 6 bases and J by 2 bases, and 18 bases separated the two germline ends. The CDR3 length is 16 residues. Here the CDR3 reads CASSLSPDGHTDTQYF. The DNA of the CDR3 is TGCGCCAGCAGTCTTTCCCCGGACGGACACACAGATACGCAGTATTTT.

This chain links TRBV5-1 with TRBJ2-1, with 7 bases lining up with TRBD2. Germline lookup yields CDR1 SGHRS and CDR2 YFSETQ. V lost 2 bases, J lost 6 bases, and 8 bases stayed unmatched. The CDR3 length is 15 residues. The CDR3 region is CASSLNSGFGNEQFF. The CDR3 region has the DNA TGCGCCAGCAGCTTAAATAGCGGGTTCGGCAATGAGCAGTTCTTC. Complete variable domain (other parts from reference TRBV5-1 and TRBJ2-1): KAGVTQTPRYLIKTRGQQVTLSCSPISGHRSVSWYQQTPGQGLQFLFEYFSETQRNKGNFPGRFSGRQFSNSRSEMNVSTLELGDSALYLCASSLNSGFGNEQFFGPGTRLTVL.

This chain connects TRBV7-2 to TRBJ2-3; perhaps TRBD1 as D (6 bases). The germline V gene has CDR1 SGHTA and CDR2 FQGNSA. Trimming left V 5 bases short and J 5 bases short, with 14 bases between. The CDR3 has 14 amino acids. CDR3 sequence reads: CASSQRGNGDTQYF. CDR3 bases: TGTGCCAGCAGCCAGAGGGGGAATGGAGATACGCAGTATTTT. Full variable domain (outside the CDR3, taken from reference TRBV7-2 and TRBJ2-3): GAGVSQSPSNKVTEKGKDVELRCDPISGHTALYWYRQSLGQGLEFLIYFQGNSAPDKSGLPSDRFSAERTGGSVSTLTIQRTQQEDSAVYLCASSQRGNGDTQYFGPGTRLTVL.

CDR3 amino acids: CASTFGPSQGEKLFF. As DNA, the CDR3 is TGTGCCAGCACCTTCGGGCCCTCACAAGGGGAAAAACTGTTTTTT. V usage is TRBV5-5 and J usage is TRBJ1-4; no clear D gene. The CDR3 is 15 residues long. Trimming pared 6 bases from V and 8 bases from J, leaving 20 bases between. Germline V gene lookup returns CDR1 SGHKS and CDR2 YYEKEE (reference sequence).

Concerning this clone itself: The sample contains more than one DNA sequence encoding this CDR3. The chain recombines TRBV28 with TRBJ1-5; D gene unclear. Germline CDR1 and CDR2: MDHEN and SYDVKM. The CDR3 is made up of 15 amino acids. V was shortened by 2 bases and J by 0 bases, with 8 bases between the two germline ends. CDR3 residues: CASSLIGYSNQPQHF. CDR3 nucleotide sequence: TGTGCCAGCAGTTTAATAGGTTATAGCAATCAGCCCCAGCATTTT.

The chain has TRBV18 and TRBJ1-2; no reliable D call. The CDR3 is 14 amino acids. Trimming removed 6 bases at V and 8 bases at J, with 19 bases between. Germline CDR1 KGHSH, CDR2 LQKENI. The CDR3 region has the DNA TGTGCCAGCTCGATCGGACCGCTCGATAAGGGCTACACCTTC. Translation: CASSIGPLDKGYTF. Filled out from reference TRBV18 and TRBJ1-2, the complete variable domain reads NAGVMQNPRHLVRRRGQEARLRCSPMKGHSHVYWYRQLPEEGLKFMVYLQKENIIDESGMPKERFSAEFPKEGPSILRIQQVVRGDSAAYFCASSIGPLDKGYTFGSGTRLTVV.

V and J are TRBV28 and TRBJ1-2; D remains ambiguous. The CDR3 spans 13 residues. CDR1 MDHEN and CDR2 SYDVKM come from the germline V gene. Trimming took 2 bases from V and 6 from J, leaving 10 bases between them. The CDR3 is CASSLQQFDGYTF. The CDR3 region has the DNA TGTGCCAGCAGTTTACAACAATTCGATGGCTACACCTTC.

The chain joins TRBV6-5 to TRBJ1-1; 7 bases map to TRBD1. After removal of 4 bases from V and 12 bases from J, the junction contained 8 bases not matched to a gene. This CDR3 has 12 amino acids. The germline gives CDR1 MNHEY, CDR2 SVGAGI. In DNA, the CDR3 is TGTGCCAGCAGTTTGACGACAGGGAGGACTTTCTTT. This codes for CASSLTTGRTFF.